The clone carrying this TCR beta chain has more than one count but fewer than ten. What it binds is unknown. The sample comes from a study of blood T cells in healthy people across ages. Broader study findings: TCR beta diversity tracked closely with naive T cell percentage. The long-lived group displayed more naive CD4+ cells, plus higher diversity, than the aged donors did. With age, beta diversity per million T cells declined roughly linearly, significantly by approximately 41.

This CDR3 has 15 residues. V gave up 0 bases and J gave up 4 bases; unmatched junction bases: 4. The V gene's germline CDR1 is MNHNS and CDR2 SASEGT. It was with a sample-barcoded 5' primer and a J-beta primer mix that a second PCR of roughly 7 to 11 cycles was run. A 12-random-nucleotide template-switch adaptor tagged each cDNA molecule. One entry per CDR3 protein results from TCRdb running MiXCR on the 5' RACE reads. This table holds about 640,000 distinct CDR3 sequences, roughly 30% found once. The V gene is TRBV6-1, the J gene TRBJ1-1, with 8 bases lining up with TRBD1. This sequence was found in a woman aged 80 or over in good health. The sample comprised blood. The CDR3 is CASSEAAGTGTEAFF. CDR3 nucleotide sequence: TGTGCCAGCAGTGAAGCCGCCGGGACAGGCACTGAAGCTTTCTTT.